The present T cell receptor beta chain was sequenced within a study of immune evolution from preneoplasia to lung adenocarcinoma (dated by TCRdb to about 2021). Turning to the overall study: HLA loss of heterozygosity was seen in about 7%, 15% and 30% of AIS, MIA and ADC lesions, and in no AAH lesions. The study profiled immune contexture across lung adenocarcinoma precursors and invasive adenocarcinoma using immune gene expression, TCR sequencing and multiplex immunofluorescence. Resected precursor lesions (AAH, AIS, MIA) and invasive adenocarcinomas were compared with paired morphologically normal lung tissue. The sample size depended on which specimens were available, not on a prior power calculation. The immune data were integrated with whole exome sequencing and methylation data from the same cohort of nodules. The overall cohort comprised 40 to 55 patients with pulmonary nodules who underwent surgical resection. A total of under 60 patients contributed TCR sequencing data. According to the study, around 100 samples were used for TCR sequencing. Class I HLA alleles were inferred from exome data with POLYSOLVER, and allele-specific HLA loss was detected with LOHHLA. Overall study outcomes, separate from this receptor: The findings were based on association rather than direct causation, and larger cohorts with long-term follow-up and longitudinal biopsies were deemed needed. Because all patients came from Japan and China, whether the findings apply to Western populations was uncertain. Compared with EGFR-mutant or double wild-type lesions, KRAS-mutant nodules had the highest T cell clonality. The highest clonality was observed in normal lung, whereas higher T cell density and diversity but lower clonality appeared to be present in later-stage lesions. The highest top T cell clone frequencies were observed in normal lung, and a progressive decrease in top T cell clone frequencies appeared to occur from AAH through AIS, MIA and invasive adenocarcinoma.

TCR beta CDR3 regions were sequenced from DNA using the immunoSEQ hsTCRbeta Kit. The authors' pipeline ran thus. The ImmunoSEQ Analyzer was used to analyse the TCR sequencing data. T cell clonality was calculated on productive rearrangements as 1 minus Pielou's evenness. The inverse Simpson index, applied to productive templates, was used to measure T cell diversity. T cell density was defined as TCR beta template counts normalized to usable DNA, with usable DNA estimated by amplification and sequencing of housekeeping genes. TCR metrics were compared across histologic stages using two-sided Kruskal-Wallis tests. Drawn from immuneACCESS, this table holds only the in-frame rearrangements with V and J called that TCRdb kept. Clones are partly lost; checked studies trace under half to an unresolved V gene and leave the rest unexplained. That table supplies the V and J calls and clone size; D and trimming were determined from the DNA. Within this sample are a few thousand clones, with roughly 88% of them counted one time only. The ten largest make up about 2.8% of the sample.

Patients underwent resection in Japan or China between about 2014 and 2017. Histologic diagnosis of each case was confirmed independently by two lung cancer pathologists on H&E slides. For nucleic acid extraction, premalignant or tumor cells were enriched by macro-dissection following pathologic assessment. FFPE tissue was used for DNA isolation with the AllPrep DNA/RNA FFPE Kit. In regard to this clone: Its recognized antigen is unknown. No base quality values were provided; no much bigger clone lies one nucleotide off.

The CDR3 spans 13 residues, from the cysteine through the phenylalanine. Here the CDR3 DNA is all that survives: 39 bases in frame from base 1. The germline V gene supplies CDR1 SGHDN and CDR2 FVKESK. At the junction V is shortened by 5 bases and J by 10 bases; bases outside the gene matches: 10. Material: FFPE invasive lung adenocarcinoma tissue. This sample's cell subset or site label indicates: frankly invasive lung adenocarcinoma (ADC). The chain joins TRBV14 to TRBJ1-2; 7 bases in the middle match TRBD1. This clonotype originated in a person in their fifties with lung adenocarcinoma. The DNA sequence follows: TGTGCCAGCAGCACAGGGACAGTGTTCCCCTACACCTTC. Its translation reads: CASSTGTVFPYTF.